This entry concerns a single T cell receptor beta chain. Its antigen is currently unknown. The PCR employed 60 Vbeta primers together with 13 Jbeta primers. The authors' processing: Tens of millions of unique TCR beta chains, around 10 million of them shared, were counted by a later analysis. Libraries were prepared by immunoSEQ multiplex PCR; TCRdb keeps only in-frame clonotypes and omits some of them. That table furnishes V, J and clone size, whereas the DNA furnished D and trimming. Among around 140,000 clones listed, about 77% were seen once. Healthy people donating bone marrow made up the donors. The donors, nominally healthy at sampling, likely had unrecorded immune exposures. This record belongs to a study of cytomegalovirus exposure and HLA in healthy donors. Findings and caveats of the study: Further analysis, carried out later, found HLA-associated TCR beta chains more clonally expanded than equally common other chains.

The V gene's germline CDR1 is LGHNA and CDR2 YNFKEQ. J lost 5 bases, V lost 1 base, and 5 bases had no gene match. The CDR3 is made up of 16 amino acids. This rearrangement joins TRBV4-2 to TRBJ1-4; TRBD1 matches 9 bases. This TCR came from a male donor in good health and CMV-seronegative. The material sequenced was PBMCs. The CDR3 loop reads CASSQGHGTGNEKLFF. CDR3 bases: TGTGCCAGCAGCCAAGGGCACGGGACAGGGAATGAAAAACTGTTTTTT.